The T cell receptor beta chain under discussion was sequenced for a study of blood T cell repertoires in COVID-19. At the level of the study: From the United States, Italy and Spain came samples of acute and convalescent COVID-19.

This CDR3 is built from 13 residues. Trimming left V 2 bases short and J 2 bases short, with 7 bases between. CDR1 is LNHNV, CDR2 YYDKDF, per germline (reference sequence). Recruitment covered 20 to 25 US areas and drew participants whose ages spanned roughly 18 to 90 years. Sequenced by immunoSEQ multiplex PCR; TCRdb stores in-frame clones only, minus some. Here the sample spans 250,000 to 400,000 clones, about nine tenths being singletons. What was sequenced was PBMCs or T cells enriched from blood (not recorded which). The sequence was obtained from a man aged 55 to 70 who had recovered from COVID-19. This chain uses TRBV15 with TRBJ2-7, with D hard to call. The CDR3 loop is CATSRSFAYEQYF. As DNA, the CDR3 is TGTGCCACCAGCAGATCCTTCGCCTACGAGCAGTACTTC.